Shown below are 15 T cell receptor beta chains from a single sample sequenced in a study of cytomegalovirus exposure and HLA in healthy donors. TCRdb keeps only in-frame clones here, not all; method: immunoSEQ multiplex PCR. The data show 95,000 to 150,000 clones, around 90% seen once. Material for sequencing was PBMCs. These receptors were collected from a woman aged 18-29 years in good health and CMV-seronegative.

The chain recombines TRBV4-3 with TRBJ2-7; TRBD2 matches 10 bases. The germline CDR1 and CDR2 sequences are LGHNA and YSLEER. Unmatched junction bases numbered 5, after V lost 0 bases and J lost 3 bases. CDR3 size: 16 residues. CDR3 loop: CASSQELASGSYEQYF. CDR3 nucleotide sequence: TGCGCCAGCAGCCAAGAGTTGGCTAGCGGGAGCTACGAGCAGTACTTC.

The chain has TRBV13 and TRBJ1-2; no definite D call. The CDR3 contains 16 residues. Germline CDR1 and CDR2: PRHDT and FYEKMQ (reference sequence). V gave up 0 bases and J gave up 4 bases, with 15 bases separating them. CDR3 sequence reads: CASSLGLRRPTYGYTF. CDR3 DNA sequence: TGTGCCAGCAGCTTAGGATTAAGGCGGCCAACCTATGGCTACACCTTC.

The V and J genes are TRBV5-1 and TRBJ2-3; tentatively, D is TRBD1 (5 bases). V dropped 0 bases and J dropped 0 bases, with 8 bases sitting between them. This CDR3 has 15 residues. The germline CDR1 and CDR2 sequences are SGHRS and YFSETQ. This CDR3 reads CASSLVQDSTDTQYF. CDR3 bases: TGCGCCAGCAGCTTGGTACAGGACAGCACAGATACGCAGTATTTT.

The CDR3 bases are TGTGCCAGCTCACCACACCCCACTACCGGGGAGCTGTTTTTT. This sequence encodes CASSPHPTTGELFF. This chain uses TRBV18 with TRBJ2-2; D remains unclear. Deletions cut 1 base from V and 5 bases from J, with 8 bases between. The CDR3 has 14 amino acids. Germline CDR1 KGHSH, CDR2 LQKENI.

The chain uses TRBV6-6 and TRBJ2-3; TRBD2 aligns across 8 bases. Germline CDR1 reads MNHNY; CDR2 reads SVGAGI (reference sequence). The CDR3 totals 13 residues. Germline trimming cut 7 bases from V and 4 bases from J; bases unmatched to any gene: 4. The CDR3 region has the DNA TGTGCCAGCAACCTAGCGGGTGCAGATACGCAGTATTTT. Its protein is CASNLAGADTQYF.

V is TRBV28 and J is TRBJ2-5, with 10 positions matching TRBD1. The ends lost 5 bases at V and 0 bases at J; junction bases unmatched: 6. Per germline, CDR1 MDHEN and CDR2 SYDVKM. This CDR3 has 16 residues. CDR3 in amino acids: CASSTPGQGYQETQYF. The CDR3 bases are TGTGCCAGCAGTACTCCGGGACAGGGGTACCAAGAGACCCAGTACTTC.

CDR3 region: CASSFWASGKSTDTQYF. The CDR3 coding sequence is TGCGCCAGCAGCTTTTGGGCTAGCGGGAAAAGCACAGATACGCAGTATTTT. The gene calls are TRBV5-1 and TRBJ2-3, with 9 bases aligning to TRBD2. The germline gives CDR1 SGHRS, CDR2 YFSETQ. Germline trimming cut 2 bases from V and 0 bases from J; bases unmatched to any gene: 7. The CDR3 has 17 residues.

The chain uses TRBV28 and TRBJ2-3; no reliable D call. This CDR3 comprises 11 residues. Germline V gene lookup returns CDR1 MDHEN and CDR2 SYDVKM. V shed 3 bases and J shed 6 bases, with 4 bases lying between them. The DNA for the CDR3 is TGTGCCAGCAGTTTTCGTGATACGCAGTATTTT. Translated, it gives CASSFRDTQYF.

The CDR3 DNA is TGTGCCACCAGCAGAGTTGGACAGGGGGGAAGTTGGGGCAATCAGCCCCAGCATTTT. Protein product: CATSRVGQGGSWGNQPQHF. The rearrangement joins TRBV15 to TRBJ1-5; 10 bases fit TRBD1. V trimming: 1 base; J trimming: 2 bases; junction bases outside the gene matches: 11. Germline CDR1 LNHNV, CDR2 YYDKDF (reference sequence). This CDR3 is built from 19 residues.

The chain is built from TRBV28 and TRBJ2-3, with D tentatively TRBD1 (5 bases). Germline V gene sequence: CDR1 MDHEN, CDR2 SYDVKM. The length of the CDR3 is 16 residues. V was cut by 7 bases and J by 4 bases, with 21 bases left in between. CDR3 residues: CASIGWSGRVSDTQYF. CDR3 nucleotides: TGTGCCAGCATCGGTTGGTCAGGCAGGGTCTCAGATACGCAGTATTTT.

This clone was counted a single time. This chain links TRBV28 with TRBJ2-1, with 8 positions matching TRBD2. Germline V gene lookup returns CDR1 MDHEN and CDR2 SYDVKM. V lost 6 bases and J lost 1; bases outside the gene matches: 5. The CDR3 has 15 amino acids. This chain's CDR3 is CASSLKRGSYNEQFF. DNA of the CDR3: TGTGCCAGCAGCCTCAAGCGGGGGTCCTACAATGAGCAGTTCTTC.

The genes are TRBV7-9 and TRBJ1-4; maybe TRBD1 (6 bases). The CDR3 consists of 18 residues. V was trimmed by 5 bases and J by 0 bases, leaving 19 bases between them. CDR1 SEHNR and CDR2 FQNEAQ come from the germline V gene (reference sequence). The CDR3 DNA follows: TGTGCCAGCAGCCACATACGGACAGCGATAGCAACTAATGAAAAACTGTTTTTT. It translates to CASSHIRTAIATNEKLFF.

The chain joins TRBV18 to TRBJ1-2, with D possibly being TRBD1 (5 bases). The CDR3 loop spans 17 amino acids. V was pared by 3 bases and J by 3 bases, with 20 bases between. The germline V gene has CDR1 KGHSH and CDR2 LQKENI. The CDR3 loop is CASSPSQGGLSDYGYTF. The CDR3 coding sequence is TGTGCCAGCTCACCTAGCCAGGGTGGATTATCGGACTATGGCTACACCTTC.

This clone showed up just once. This chain joins TRBV6-5 and TRBJ2-7; 7 positions agree with TRBD2. The germline V gene has CDR1 MNHEY and CDR2 SVGAGI. The V segment lost 0 bases and the J segment 3 bases; nucleotides outside the gene matches: 8. This CDR3 region has 16 residues. The CDR3, as DNA: TGTGCCAGCAGTTACTCGATCCTAGCGGAGGACTACGAGCAGTACTTC. It encodes CASSYSILAEDYEQYF.

The chain links TRBV5-4 to TRBJ2-3; 9 nucleotides align to TRBD2. CDR1 and CDR2 (germline): SGHNT, YYREEE (reference sequence). The CDR3 sequence is 16 residues long. Unmatched junction bases numbered 8, after V lost 4 bases and J lost 2 bases. This CDR3 is CASSPSGTSLTDTQYF. CDR3 sequence (DNA): TGTGCCAGCAGCCCTAGCGGGACTAGTCTCACAGATACGCAGTATTTT.